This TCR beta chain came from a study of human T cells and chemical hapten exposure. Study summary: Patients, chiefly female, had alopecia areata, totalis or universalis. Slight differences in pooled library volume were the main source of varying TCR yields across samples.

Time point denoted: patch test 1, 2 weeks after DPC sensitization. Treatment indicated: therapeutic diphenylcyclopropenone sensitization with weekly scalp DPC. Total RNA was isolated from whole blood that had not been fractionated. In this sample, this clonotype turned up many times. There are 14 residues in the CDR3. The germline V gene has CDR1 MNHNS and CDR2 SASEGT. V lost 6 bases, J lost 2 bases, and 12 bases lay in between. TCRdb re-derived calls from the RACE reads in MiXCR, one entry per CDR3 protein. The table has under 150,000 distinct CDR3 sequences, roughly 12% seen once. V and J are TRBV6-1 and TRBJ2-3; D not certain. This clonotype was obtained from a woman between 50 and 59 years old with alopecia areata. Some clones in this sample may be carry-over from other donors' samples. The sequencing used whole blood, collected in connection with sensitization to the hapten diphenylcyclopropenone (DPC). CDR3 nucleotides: TGTGCCAGCAGAAATGAAAGGAACACAGATACGCAGTATTTT. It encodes CASRNERNTDTQYF.